A single sample is the source of the 5 T cell receptor beta chains below, sequenced in a study of Graves' ophthalmopathy and Graves' hyperthyroidism. The TCR beta CDR3 regions underwent amplification from RNA transcripts. An initial RT-PCR round employing HTBI primers preceded a second-round multiplex PCR. Each CDR3 protein gets one entry after TCRdb re-called the multiplex PCR reads with MiXCR. This sample has approximately 700,000 distinct CDR3 sequences, with 40% found just once. Source material: peripheral blood. These TCRs come from an adult man with Graves' ophthalmopathy.

In DNA, the CDR3 is TGTGCCAGCAGTGTACGAGGGGGCAGAAACACCATATATTTT. Its translation is CASSVRGGRNTIYF. The rearrangement joins TRBV25-1 to TRBJ1-3; 7 nucleotides match TRBD1. The CDR3 is 14 residues long. Germline CDR1 is MGHDK and CDR2 is SYGVNS. Trimming cost V 4 bases and J 5 bases; bases outside gene matches: 5.

The chain joins TRBV2 to TRBJ1-5; D unclear. Germline values: CDR1 SNHLY, CDR2 FYNNEI. CDR3 length equals 15 residues. Trimming left V 1 base short and J 5 bases short, with 12 bases between. DNA of the CDR3: TGTGCCAGCAGTGAAGGACGCCTCCTTGATCAGCCCCAGCATTTT. This sequence encodes CASSEGRLLDQPQHF.

This clonotype was observed a single time. V usage is TRBV7-9 and J usage is TRBJ2-5; D gene unclear. The CDR3 extends over 10 amino acids. V was shortened by 3 bases and J by 8 bases, with 4 bases between the two germline ends. Germline values: CDR1 SEHNR, CDR2 FQNEAQ (reference sequence). CDR3 residues: CASSFITQYF. CDR3 in DNA: TGTGCCAGCAGCTTTATCACCCAGTACTTC.

This clonotype was counted ten times or more. The gene calls are TRBV15 and TRBJ2-7; 8 bases are a match to TRBD1. The V segment lost 1 base and the J segment 4 bases; nucleotides outside the gene matches: 3. The CDR3 is made up of 14 amino acids. Germline CDR1 reads LNHNV; CDR2 reads YYDKDF (reference sequence). The CDR3 reads CATSRGRGLYEQYF. The CDR3 DNA follows: TGTGCCACCAGCAGAGGCAGGGGGCTATACGAGCAGTACTTC.

This clonotype was counted only a few times. This chain joins TRBV11-2 and TRBJ2-7; 10 bases are shared with TRBD2. V shed 5 bases, J shed 3 bases, and the junction held 7 bases outside the gene matches. Germline CDR1 and CDR2: SGHAT and FQNNGV. The CDR3 length is 15 residues. The CDR3 reads CASSTGLADNYEQYF. CDR3 DNA sequence: TGTGCCAGCAGCACAGGACTAGCGGACAACTACGAGCAGTACTTC. Variable domain in full (rest from reference TRBV11-2 and TRBJ2-7): EAGVAQSPRYKIIEKRQSVAFWCNPISGHATLYWYQQILGQGPKLLIQFQNNGVVDDSQLPKDRFSAERLKGVDSTLKIQPAKLEDSAVYLCASSTGLADNYEQYFGPGTRLTVT.